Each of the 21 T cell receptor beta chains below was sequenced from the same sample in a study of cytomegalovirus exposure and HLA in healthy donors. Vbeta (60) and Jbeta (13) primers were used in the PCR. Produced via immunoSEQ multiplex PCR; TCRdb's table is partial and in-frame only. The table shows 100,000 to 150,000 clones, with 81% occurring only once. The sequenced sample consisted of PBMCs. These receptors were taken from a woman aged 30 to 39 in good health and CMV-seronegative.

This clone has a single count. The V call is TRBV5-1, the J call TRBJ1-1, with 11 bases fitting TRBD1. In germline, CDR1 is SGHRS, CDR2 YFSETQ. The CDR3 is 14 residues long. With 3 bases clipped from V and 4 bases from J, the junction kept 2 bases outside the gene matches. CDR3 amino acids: CASSWGQGVTEAFF. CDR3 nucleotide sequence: TGCGCCAGCAGCTGGGGACAGGGGGTCACTGAAGCTTTCTTT.

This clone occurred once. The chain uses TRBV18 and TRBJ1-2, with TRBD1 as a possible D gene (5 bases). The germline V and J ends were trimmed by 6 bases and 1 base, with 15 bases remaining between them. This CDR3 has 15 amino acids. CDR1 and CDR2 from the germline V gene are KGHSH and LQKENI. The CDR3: CASSGGEDLNYGYTF. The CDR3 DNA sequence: TGTGCCAGCTCCGGAGGGGAAGACCTTAACTATGGCTACACCTTC. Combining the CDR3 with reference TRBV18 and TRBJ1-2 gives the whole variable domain NAGVMQNPRHLVRRRGQEARLRCSPMKGHSHVYWYRQLPEEGLKFMVYLQKENIIDESGMPKERFSAEFPKEGPSILRIQQVVRGDSAAYFCASSGGEDLNYGYTFGSGTRLTVV.

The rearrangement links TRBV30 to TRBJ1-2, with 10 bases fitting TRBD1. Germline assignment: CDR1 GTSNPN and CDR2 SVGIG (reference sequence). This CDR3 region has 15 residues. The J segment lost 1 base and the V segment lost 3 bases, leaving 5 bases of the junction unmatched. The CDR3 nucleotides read TGTGCCTGGAGGGGGACAGGGGAGTTTAACTATGGCTACACCTTC. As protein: CAWRGTGEFNYGYTF.

CDR3 DNA sequence: TGTGCCAGCAGTGCTGAACTAGCGGGGACCACCGGGGAGCTGTTTTTT. The encoded protein is CASSAELAGTTGELFF. V and J are TRBV6-1 and TRBJ2-2; 10 bases agree with TRBD2. This CDR3 has 16 amino acids. The ends lost 4 bases at V and 4 bases at J; junction bases unmatched: 6. Germline V gene sequence: CDR1 MNHNS, CDR2 SASEGT.

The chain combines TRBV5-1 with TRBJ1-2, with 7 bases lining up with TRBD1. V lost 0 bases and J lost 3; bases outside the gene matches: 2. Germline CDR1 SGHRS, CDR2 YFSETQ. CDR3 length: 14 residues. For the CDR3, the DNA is TGCGCCAGCAGCTTGGCCGGGACAGACTATGGCTACACCTTC. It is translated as CASSLAGTDYGYTF.

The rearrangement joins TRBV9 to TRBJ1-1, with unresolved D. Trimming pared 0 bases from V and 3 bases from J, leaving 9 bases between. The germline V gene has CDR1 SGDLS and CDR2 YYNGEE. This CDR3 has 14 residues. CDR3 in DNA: TGTGCCAGCAGCGTAGACGCGAGGTACACTGAAGCTTTCTTT. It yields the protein CASSVDARYTEAFF. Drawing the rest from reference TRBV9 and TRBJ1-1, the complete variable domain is DSGVTQTPKHLITATGQRVTLRCSPRSGDLSVYWYQQSLDQGLQFLIQYYNGEERAKGNILERFSAQQFPDLHSELNLSSLELGDSALYFCASSVDARYTEAFFGQGTRLTVV.

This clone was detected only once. DNA for the CDR3: TGTGCCATCCAGGACAGACTATATGGCTACACCTTC. It translates to CAIQDRLYGYTF. This rearrangement joins TRBV19 to TRBJ1-2; possible D gene TRBD1, 6 bases. V lost 10 bases to trimming and J lost 5 bases, with 14 bases between them. The CDR3 is made up of 12 amino acids. Germline V lookup: CDR1 LNHDA, CDR2 SQIVND (reference sequence). Full variable domain (missing parts from reference TRBV19 and TRBJ1-2): DGGITQSPKYLFRKEGQNVTLSCEQNLNHDAMYWYRQDPGQGLRLIYYSQIVNDFQKGDIAEGYSVSREKKESFPLTVTSAQKNPTAFYLCAIQDRLYGYTFGSGTRLTVV.

In DNA form, the CDR3 reads TGCAGTGCCGGAGTCACAGATACGCAGTATTTT. Translated: CSAGVTDTQYF. The chain uses TRBV20-1 and TRBJ2-3, with unresolved D. CDR3 length: 11 amino acids. The germline V gene has CDR1 DFQATT and CDR2 SNEGSKA (reference sequence). V shed 6 bases and J shed 2 bases, with 6 bases lying between them.

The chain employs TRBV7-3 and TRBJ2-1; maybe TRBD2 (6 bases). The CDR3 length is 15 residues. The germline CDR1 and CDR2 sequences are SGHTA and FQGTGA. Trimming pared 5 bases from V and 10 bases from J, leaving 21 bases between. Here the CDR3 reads CASSPRDSYVREQFF. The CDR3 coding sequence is TGTGCCAGCAGCCCCCGGGACTCCTACGTTAGGGAGCAGTTCTTC.

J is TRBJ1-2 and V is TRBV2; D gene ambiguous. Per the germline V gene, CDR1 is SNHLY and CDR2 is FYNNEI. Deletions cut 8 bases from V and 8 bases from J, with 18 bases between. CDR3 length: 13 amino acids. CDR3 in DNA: TGTGCCAGCTTACTCGAGGCGGGGAGGGGCTACACCTTC. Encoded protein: CASLLEAGRGYTF.

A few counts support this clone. CDR3 sequence: CASEGQGNQPQHF. The CDR3 DNA is TGTGCCAGCGAAGGACAGGGCAATCAGCCCCAGCATTTT. V is TRBV6-1 and J is TRBJ1-5, with 7 bases that match TRBD1. With V trimmed by 8 bases and J by 2 bases, 3 bases remained unmatched. Germline V CDR1 and CDR2: MNHNS, SASEGT. The CDR3 sequence is 13 residues long.

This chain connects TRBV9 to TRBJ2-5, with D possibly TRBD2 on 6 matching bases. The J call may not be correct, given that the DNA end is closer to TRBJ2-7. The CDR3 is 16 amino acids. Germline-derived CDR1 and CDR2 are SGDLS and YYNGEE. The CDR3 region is CASSPFDGGSSYEQYF. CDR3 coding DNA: TGTGCCAGCAGCCCATTTGACGGGGGATCCTCCTACGAGCAGTACTTC.

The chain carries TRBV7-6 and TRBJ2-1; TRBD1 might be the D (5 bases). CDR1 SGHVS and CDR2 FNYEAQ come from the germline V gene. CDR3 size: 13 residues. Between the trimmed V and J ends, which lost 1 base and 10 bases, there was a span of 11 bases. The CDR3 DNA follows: TGTGCCAGCAGCTTAGGGTCCCCAGGGGAGCAGTTCTTC. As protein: CASSLGSPGEQFF. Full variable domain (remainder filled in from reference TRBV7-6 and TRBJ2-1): GAGVSQSPRYKVTKRGQDVALRCDPISGHVSLYWYRQALGQGPEFLTYFNYEAQQDKSGLPNDRFSAERPEGSISTLTIQRTEQRDSAMYRCASSLGSPGEQFFGPGTRLTVL.

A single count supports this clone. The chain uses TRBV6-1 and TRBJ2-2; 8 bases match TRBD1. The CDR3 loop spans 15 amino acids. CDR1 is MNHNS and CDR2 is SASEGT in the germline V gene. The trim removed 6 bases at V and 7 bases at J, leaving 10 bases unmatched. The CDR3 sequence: CASRLDRGWSGELFF. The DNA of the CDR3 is TGTGCCAGCAGGCTCGACAGGGGTTGGAGCGGGGAGCTGTTTTTT.

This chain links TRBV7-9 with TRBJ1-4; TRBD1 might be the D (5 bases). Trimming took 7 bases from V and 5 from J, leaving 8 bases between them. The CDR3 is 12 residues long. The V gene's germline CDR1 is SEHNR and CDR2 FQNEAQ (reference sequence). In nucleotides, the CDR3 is TGTGCCAGCAACAGGCGGAATGAAAAACTGTTTTTT. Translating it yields CASNRRNEKLFF.

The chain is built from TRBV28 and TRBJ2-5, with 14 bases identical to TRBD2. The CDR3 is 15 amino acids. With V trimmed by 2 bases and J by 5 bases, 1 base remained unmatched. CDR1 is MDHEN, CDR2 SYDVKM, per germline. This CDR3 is CASSLRTSGGETQYF. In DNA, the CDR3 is TGTGCCAGCAGTTTAAGGACTAGCGGGGGGGAGACCCAGTACTTC.

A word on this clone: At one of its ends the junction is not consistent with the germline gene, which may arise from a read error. CDR3 loop: CSSSFSDQPQHF. The CDR3 DNA follows: TGTTCCAGCAGCTTCAGTGATCAGCCCCAGCATTTT. The genes are TRBV7-9 and TRBJ1-5; D gene ambiguous. CDR1 SEHNR and CDR2 FQNEAQ come from the germline V gene (reference sequence). The CDR3 covers 12 residues.

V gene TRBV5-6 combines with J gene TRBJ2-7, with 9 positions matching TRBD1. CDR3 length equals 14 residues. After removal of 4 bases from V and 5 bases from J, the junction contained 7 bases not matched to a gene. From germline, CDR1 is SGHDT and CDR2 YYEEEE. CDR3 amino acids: CASSRRDRDHEQYF. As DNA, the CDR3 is TGTGCCAGCAGCCGCCGGGACAGGGACCACGAGCAGTACTTC.

The CDR3: CASSERGGGFNEKLFF. DNA of the CDR3: TGTGCCAGCAGTGAAAGGGGGGGAGGGTTTAATGAAAAACTGTTTTTT. The chain joins TRBV6-1 to TRBJ1-4; weak D call: TRBD1 (6 bases). In germline, CDR1 is MNHNS, CDR2 SASEGT. The CDR3 runs to 16 residues. With 2 bases removed from V and 4 bases from J, the gap between germline ends came to 14 bases.

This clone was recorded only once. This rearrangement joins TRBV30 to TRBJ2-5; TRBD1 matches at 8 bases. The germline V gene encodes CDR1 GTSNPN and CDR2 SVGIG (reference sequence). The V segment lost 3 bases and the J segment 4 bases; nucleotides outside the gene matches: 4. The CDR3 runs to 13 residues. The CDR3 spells CAWRKQGGETQYF. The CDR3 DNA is TGTGCCTGGAGAAAACAGGGGGGAGAGACCCAGTACTTC.

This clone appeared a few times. CDR3 protein: CASSPGLPTGELFF. The DNA of the CDR3 is TGTGCCAGCAGCCCGGGACTTCCCACCGGGGAGCTGTTTTTT. The J gene is TRBJ2-2, the V gene TRBV7-3; a possible D gene is TRBD2 (6 bases). This CDR3 region has 14 residues. CDR1 and CDR2 from the germline V gene are SGHTA and FQGTGA. Deletions cut 5 bases from V and 4 bases from J, with 11 bases between. The whole variable domain, filled in from reference TRBV7-3 and TRBJ2-2, reads GAGVSQTPSNKVTEKGKYVELRCDPISGHTALYWYRQSLGQGPEFLIYFQGTGAADDSGLPNDRFFAVRPEGSVSTLKIQRTERGDSAVYLCASSPGLPTGELFFGEGSRLTVL.